Shown below are 5 T cell receptor beta chains from a single sample sequenced in a study of shared clonotypes between healthy human individuals. Data came from immunoSEQ multiplex PCR; TCRdb stores just in-frame clones and leaves some out. The sample includes 2 million to 2.5 million clones, around 95% of them seen just once. Sequenced: naive CD4+ T cells sorted from blood. Subset in this sample: CD45RA+ positively selected. The receptors were gathered from a man younger than 35 in good health.

The rearrangement uses TRBV6-5 and TRBJ1-2, with a weak D call TRBD1 (6 bases). Germline CDR1 is MNHEY and CDR2 is SVGAGI. Trimming left V 0 bases short and J 0 bases short, with 11 bases between. CDR3 size: 16 residues. Written as DNA, the CDR3 is TGTGCCAGCAGTTACTCGTGGACAGTAGCTAACTATGGCTACACCTTC. Translated: CASSYSWTVANYGYTF.

The rearrangement joins TRBV30 to TRBJ2-7; the match to TRBD1 covers 7 bases. Germline loops: CDR1 GTSNPN, CDR2 SVGIG (reference sequence). The CDR3 has 15 residues. V lost 5 bases to trimming and J lost 0 bases; unmatched junction nucleotides: 10. The CDR3: CAWGLNRGSSYEQYF. DNA for the CDR3: TGTGCCTGGGGACTGAACAGGGGAAGCTCCTACGAGCAGTACTTC. The variable domain in full, completed from reference TRBV30 and TRBJ2-7, reads SQTIHQWPATLVQPVGSPLSLECTVEGTSNPNLYWYRQAAGRGLQLLFYSVGIGQISSEVPQNLSASRPQDRQFILSSKKLLLSDSGFYLCAWGLNRGSSYEQYFGPGTRLTVT.

The chain carries TRBV2 and TRBJ1-2; D uncertain. Trimming cost V 10 bases and J 2 bases, with 14 bases left between them. The CDR3 is 13 residues long. Per the germline V gene, CDR1 is SNHLY and CDR2 is FYNNEI. CDR3 sequence reads: CATPDRSNYGYTF. Here the CDR3 DNA reads TGTGCCACCCCCGACCGGTCCAACTATGGCTACACCTTC.

The chain recombines TRBV27 with TRBJ2-3; a possible D gene is TRBD2 (6 bases). The CDR3 is made up of 16 amino acids. Trimming removed 7 bases at V and 0 bases at J, with 17 bases between. The germline gives CDR1 MNHEY, CDR2 SMNVEV (reference sequence). The CDR3 loop is CASIPLGGGSTDTQYF. The CDR3 bases are TGTGCCAGCATTCCCCTGGGCGGAGGGAGCACAGATACGCAGTATTTT.

The chain uses TRBV11-2 and TRBJ1-5; 7 bases fit TRBD1. The CDR3 is 16 residues long. With 5 bases clipped from V and 2 bases from J, the junction kept 9 bases outside the gene matches. Germline CDR1 is SGHAT and CDR2 is FQNNGV. CDR3 amino acids: CASSPTGQGGNQPQHF. The CDR3 DNA reads TGTGCCAGCAGCCCCACGGGTCAGGGGGGCAATCAGCCCCAGCATTTT.